This entry lists 18 T cell receptor beta chains sequenced from one sample in a study of blood T cells in healthy people across ages. PCR was performed a second time for about 6 to 12 cycles using a sample-barcoded 5' primer and a J-beta primer mix. From the 5' RACE reads, TCRdb called clonotypes with MiXCR, one entry per CDR3 protein. The data hold hundreds of thousands of distinct CDR3 sequences, with 27% observed a single time. The sample was also reused in another study, on T cells of mothers and their children.

Sequencing was carried out using blood. These TCRs come from a boy aged 2 to 9 in good health.

This clonotype has more than one count but fewer than ten. V gene TRBV7-9 combines with J gene TRBJ1-1; D is unresolved. The CDR3 has 11 residues. Trimming pared 3 bases from V and 9 bases from J, leaving 8 bases between. Per germline, CDR1 SEHNR and CDR2 FQNEAQ (reference sequence). The CDR3 nucleotides read TGTGCCAGCAGCTTCTCAAGTCAAGCTTTCTTT. This gives the protein CASSFSSQAFF.

The J gene is TRBJ2-1, the V gene TRBV15; 10 nucleotides agree with TRBD2. This CDR3 spans 19 amino acids. The J segment lost 2 bases and the V segment lost 0 bases, leaving 10 bases of the junction unmatched. The V gene's germline CDR1 is LNHNV and CDR2 YYDKDF (reference sequence). The CDR3 nucleotides are TGTGCCACCAGCAGAGACGGCAGCGGGGGGGCTGGAACCTACAATGAGCAGTTCTTC. Amino acid sequence: CATSRDGSGGAGTYNEQFF.

This clonotype occurred a few times. The CDR3 DNA is TGTGCCAGCAGCCAGATCAGGGAGCAGTACTTC. Translation gives CASSQIREQYF. The V and J genes are TRBV2 and TRBJ2-5, with D perhaps TRBD1 or TRBD2 (5 bases each). This CDR3 comprises 11 residues. V lost 6 bases and J 11 bases, leaving 13 bases between the germline ends. Looked up from germline, CDR1 is SNHLY and CDR2 is FYNNEI.

This chain connects TRBV6-1 to TRBJ2-1, with D perhaps matching TRBD2 (5 bases). Trimming stripped 2 bases from V and 4 bases from J, with 15 bases between. The CDR3 runs 16 residues. From germline, CDR1 is MNHNS and CDR2 SASEGT. The chain's CDR3 is CASSERVSAYYNEQFF. CDR3 bases: TGTGCCAGCAGTGAACGGGTTAGCGCCTATTACAATGAGCAGTTCTTC.

This clonotype was counted between two and nine times. V is TRBV7-6 and J is TRBJ2-5; possibly TRBD1 for D (6 bases). The assigned J gene may be wrong: the sequence end matches TRBJ2-7 better. Germline CDR1 and CDR2: SGHVS and FNYEAQ. CDR3 length equals 15 residues. The CDR3 sequence: CASSLDSGRGDEQYF. CDR3 DNA sequence: TGTGCCAGCAGCTTAGATAGTGGCAGGGGCGACGAGCAGTACTTC.

V and J are TRBV5-1 and TRBJ2-3, with 10 bases matching TRBD2. The CDR3 has 17 amino acids. The J segment lost 2 bases and the V segment lost 5 bases, leaving 11 bases of the junction unmatched. CDR1 is SGHRS, CDR2 YFSETQ, per germline. The CDR3 DNA sequence: TGCGCCAGCAGACGAGGTTCTAGCGGGGGATACACAGATACGCAGTATTTT. Translated: CASRRGSSGGYTDTQYF.

This chain joins TRBV10-3 and TRBJ2-3; 10 nucleotides line up with TRBD2. V shed 5 bases and J 9 bases; nucleotides not matched to a gene: 8. This CDR3 is 14 amino acids long. The germline V gene has CDR1 ENHRY and CDR2 SYGVKD. CDR3 sequence: CAISTSSGGQTQYF. In DNA, the CDR3 is TGTGCCATCAGTACGTCTAGCGGGGGTCAGACGCAGTATTTT.

The chain has TRBV7-9 and TRBJ1-4; weak D call: TRBD1 (6 bases). Germline CDR1 reads SEHNR; CDR2 reads FQNEAQ (reference sequence). CDR3 length: 15 amino acids. V dropped 2 bases and J dropped 7 bases, with 14 bases sitting between them. The CDR3 spells CASSLSGGAGEKLFF. The CDR3 DNA follows: TGTGCCAGCAGCTTATCCGGGGGCGCGGGTGAAAAACTGTTTTTT.

The chain employs TRBV3-1 and TRBJ2-1, with 10 bases that match TRBD1. Losses at the gene ends were 11 bases for V and 7 bases for J; bases not matched to a gene: 8. Germline V gene lookup returns CDR1 LGHDT and CDR2 YNNKEL (reference sequence). This CDR3 has 13 amino acids. CDR3 loop: CASRTGGMNEQFF. The CDR3 DNA sequence: TGTGCCTCTAGGACAGGGGGAATGAATGAGCAGTTCTTC.

The chain recombines TRBV21-1 with TRBJ2-5; TRBD1, the table's D call, was not compared with the DNA. TRBV21-1 is classified as a pseudogene. The CDR3 sequence is 15 residues long. The CDR3 spells CASSKADRAQETQYF. CDR3 in DNA: TGTGCCAGCAGCAAAGCTGACAGGGCTCAAGAGACCCAGTACTTC.

This rearrangement joins TRBV3-1 to TRBJ2-3; 11 positions match TRBD1. Germline V lookup: CDR1 LGHDT, CDR2 YNNKEL (reference sequence). The CDR3 runs to 13 residues. Unmatched junction bases numbered 0, after V lost 4 bases and J lost 6 bases. CDR3 region: CASSRTGGDTQYF. The CDR3 coding sequence is TGTGCCAGCAGCCGGACAGGGGGCGATACGCAGTATTTT.

This clonotype was observed a handful of times. V gene TRBV7-2 combines with J gene TRBJ2-5; 9 bases fit TRBD2. The ends lost 5 bases at V and 4 bases at J; junction bases unmatched: 5. The CDR3 loop spans 14 amino acids. The germline V gene has CDR1 SGHTA and CDR2 FQGNSA. This CDR3 reads CASSTAGGRETQYF. DNA of the CDR3: TGTGCCAGCAGCACAGCGGGAGGACGAGAGACCCAGTACTTC.

V usage is TRBV7-2 and J usage is TRBJ2-1; 8 bases are shared with TRBD1. The V segment lost 3 bases and the J segment 8 bases; nucleotides outside the gene matches: 18. Germline V lookup: CDR1 SGHTA, CDR2 FQGNSA. CDR3 size: 18 residues. This CDR3 is CASSFDRGPRHLGDEQFF. The CDR3, as DNA: TGTGCCAGCAGCTTTGACAGGGGTCCTAGACATCTTGGTGATGAGCAGTTCTTC.

This clonotype has more than one count but fewer than ten. The chain has TRBV2 and TRBJ1-5; TRBD1 might be the D (5 bases). Deletions cut 7 bases from V and 2 bases from J, with 24 bases between. Germline CDR1 SNHLY, CDR2 FYNNEI. This CDR3 region has 18 residues. The CDR3 protein is CASTFQITEGLGNQPQHF. CDR3 sequence (DNA): TGTGCCAGCACTTTCCAGATCACAGAGGGGTTGGGCAATCAGCCCCAGCATTTT.

The chain is built from TRBV6-1 and TRBJ1-4; D may be TRBD1 (5 bases). Germline V CDR1 and CDR2: MNHNS, SASEGT. V was pared by 4 bases and J by 0 bases, with 9 bases between. This CDR3 is 15 amino acids long. CDR3 loop: CASSATATTNEKLFF. The CDR3 nucleotides read TGTGCCAGCAGTGCGACAGCCACAACTAATGAAAAACTGTTTTTT.

The gene calls are TRBV27 and TRBJ2-7; perhaps TRBD1 as D (5 bases). The length of the CDR3 is 16 residues. The V and J ends lost 5 bases and 0 bases respectively, with 17 bases between them. Germline V gives CDR1 MNHEY, CDR2 SMNVEV (reference sequence). The CDR3 here is CASSPTASLSSYEQYF. CDR3 DNA: TGTGCCAGCAGTCCGACAGCCAGCCTTAGCTCCTACGAGCAGTACTTC.

This clonotype turned up a few times. The chain carries TRBV9 and TRBJ1-3; a possible D gene is TRBD1 (5 bases). Germline-derived CDR1 and CDR2 are SGDLS and YYNGEE. The V gene lost 0 bases and the J gene lost 8 bases, with 15 bases spanning the gap. CDR3 size: 15 residues. CDR3 region: CASSVAQGRGHTIYF. The CDR3 DNA reads TGTGCCAGCAGCGTAGCGCAGGGCCGAGGCCACACCATATATTTT.

This chain links TRBV7-9 with TRBJ2-7, with a tentative D call TRBD2 (5 bases). The germline gives CDR1 SEHNR, CDR2 FQNEAQ (reference sequence). This CDR3 is 14 amino acids long. Between the trimmed V and J ends, which lost 3 bases and 5 bases, there was a span of 14 bases. DNA of the CDR3: TGTGCCAGCAGCTTCCGACGGAGCGGCAACGAGCAGTACTTC. Amino acids: CASSFRRSGNEQYF.